The 20 T cell receptor beta chains presented below share a single source sample, sequenced in a study of Ad26.COV2.S vaccination and SARS-CoV-2 variants. Noted treatment: some 19 received Ad26.COV2.S at low or high dose, single or two shots; about 5 received placebo; per-sample allocation not given. It was on day 63 after the first vaccine or placebo injection that samples were taken. Sequencing used immunoSEQ multiplex PCR; TCRdb keeps in-frame clones, though not all of them. Of roughly 700,000 clones in the sample, roughly nine tenths are singletons; the top ten hold roughly 1.5%. This material consisted of peripheral blood, taken in a trial of Ad26.COV2.S vaccine versus placebo. These receptors originate from a person aged 18-65 years who received the Ad26.COV2.S COVID-19 vaccine or a placebo.

This clone was picked up a small number of times. This chain uses TRBV2 with TRBJ2-3; D remains unclear. CDR3 size: 13 residues. V lost 4 bases and J 7 bases, leaving 12 bases between the germline ends. Germline V gives CDR1 SNHLY, CDR2 FYNNEI. Written as DNA, the CDR3 is TGTGCCAGCAGTGGAGAAGTTTCAAATACGCAGTATTTT. Its protein is CASSGEVSNTQYF.

The chain combines TRBV7-2 with TRBJ2-7, with D perhaps assigned TRBD1 or TRBD2 (5 bases each). Germline values: CDR1 SGHTA, CDR2 FQGNSA. V lost 2 bases, J lost 6 bases, and 23 bases lay in between. The CDR3 runs to 17 residues. The CDR3 spells CASSLIFGGWAALEQYF. CDR3 bases: TGTGCCAGCAGCTTAATTTTTGGGGGTTGGGCAGCCCTCGAGCAGTACTTC. Full variable domain (rest looked up from reference TRBV7-2 and TRBJ2-7): GAGVSQSPSNKVTEKGKDVELRCDPISGHTALYWYRQSLGQGLEFLIYFQGNSAPDKSGLPSDRFSAERTGGSVSTLTIQRTQQEDSAVYLCASSLIFGGWAALEQYFGPGTRLTVT.

This clone was seen once. This chain connects TRBV3-1 (or the pseudogene TRBV3-2) to TRBJ2-5; TRBD1 matches at 9 bases. This CDR3 spans 16 amino acids. In germline, CDR1 is LGHDT, CDR2 YNNKEL (reference sequence). The ends lost 1 base at V and 5 bases at J; junction bases unmatched: 8. The CDR3 DNA sequence: TGTGCCAGCAGCCAAGTCGGGACAGGGATGGGGGAGACCCAGTACTTC. Translated, it gives CASSQVGTGMGETQYF.

This clone was counted only a few times. This chain connects TRBV5-4 to TRBJ1-6, with D tentatively TRBD1 (5 bases). The length of the CDR3 is 15 residues. Trimming took off 6 bases at V and 5 bases at J, with 15 bases between the two ends. In germline, CDR1 is SGHNT, CDR2 YYREEE (reference sequence). The CDR3 DNA is TGTGCCAGCACCCGGGACCTTCAGGATAATTCACCCCTCCACTTT. Protein: CASTRDLQDNSPLHF.

This chain uses TRBV30 with TRBJ2-1; D is undetermined. The germline gives CDR1 GTSNPN, CDR2 SVGIG (reference sequence). V shed 0 bases and J shed 4 bases, with 13 bases lying between them. The CDR3 covers 15 residues. DNA for the CDR3: TGTGCCTGGAGTGTACCCAGCGAGGCTTACAATGAGCAGTTCTTC. Protein sequence: CAWSVPSEAYNEQFF.

The chain has TRBV29-1 and TRBJ1-2; 8 bases agree with TRBD1. With V trimmed by 6 bases and J by 8 bases, 8 bases remained unmatched. The CDR3 has 12 residues. Per germline, CDR1 SQVTM and CDR2 ANQGSEA. This CDR3 reads CSVGAGGNGYTF. Here the CDR3 DNA reads TGCAGCGTGGGGGCAGGGGGCAACGGCTACACCTTC.

The genes are TRBV19 and TRBJ2-5; 8 bases are shared with TRBD1. CDR1 and CDR2 from the germline V gene are LNHDA and SQIVND (reference sequence). V gave up 6 bases and J gave up 4 bases; unmatched junction bases: 7. CDR3 size: 14 residues. CDR3 DNA: TGTGCCAGTAGCCTCAGGGGGCGCGTAGAGACCCAGTACTTC. The encoded protein is CASSLRGRVETQYF.

The chain employs TRBV30 and TRBJ1-1, with D unresolved. The germline CDR1 and CDR2 sequences are GTSNPN and SVGIG (reference sequence). V shed 8 bases and J shed 6 bases, with 4 bases lying between them. This CDR3 has 8 residues. CDR3 sequence: CAGAEAFF. In nucleotides, the CDR3 is TGTGCCGGGGCTGAAGCTTTCTTT.

This chain joins TRBV4-3 and TRBJ1-5; D is uncertain. The CDR3 covers 15 residues. The ends were cut back, 0 bases at V and 7 bases at J, with 13 bases in the middle. Germline V gives CDR1 LGHNA, CDR2 YSLEER. The CDR3, as DNA: TGCGCCAGCAGCCAAGATGTAAGGGTCGGCCAGCCCCAGCATTTT. Translated: CASSQDVRVGQPQHF.

CDR3 sequence (DNA): TGTGCCAGTAGACCGGTTTACGAGCAGTACTTC. Translation: CASRPVYEQYF. V usage is TRBV2 and J usage is TRBJ2-7; D is undetermined. The CDR3 has 11 amino acids. From germline, CDR1 is SNHLY and CDR2 FYNNEI. V was pared by 9 bases and J by 4 bases, with 10 bases between.

The chain combines TRBV7-3 with TRBJ2-5, with D perhaps assigned TRBD1 or TRBD2 (6 bases each). Germline V gives CDR1 SGHTA, CDR2 FQGTGA. The V and J ends lost 5 bases and 5 bases respectively, with 18 bases between them. CDR3 size: 15 residues. The CDR3 DNA follows: TGTGCCAGCAGCCCCAGACCGGGGGCGCGGGAGACCCAGTACTTC. Translation: CASSPRPGARETQYF.

The rearrangement joins TRBV27 to TRBJ1-6; a possible D gene is TRBD1 (6 bases). The V and J ends lost 2 bases and 1 base respectively, with 18 bases between them. This CDR3 contains 19 residues. CDR1 and CDR2 from the germline V gene are MNHEY and SMNVEV (reference sequence). CDR3 amino acids: CASSLGGPVFGSYNSPLHF. The CDR3, as DNA: TGTGCCAGCAGTTTAGGGGGCCCGGTATTCGGATCCTATAATTCACCCCTCCACTTT.

The rearrangement uses TRBV30 and TRBJ2-7; a weak D match, TRBD2 (7 bases). V dropped 0 bases and J dropped 7 bases, with 19 bases sitting between them. The CDR3 spans 15 residues. Germline CDR1 GTSNPN, CDR2 SVGIG (reference sequence). The CDR3 loop is CAWSVRGALVREQYF. CDR3 nucleotide sequence: TGTGCCTGGAGTGTACGGGGGGCACTGGTGAGAGAGCAGTACTTC.

The CDR3 region has the DNA TGCGCCAGCAGCGCCGGTCCCAGGTCGGAGCCCCAGCATTTT. Its protein is CASSAGPRSEPQHF. The chain recombines TRBV10-2 with TRBJ1-5; D is ambiguous. Trimming left V 6 bases short and J 8 bases short, with 17 bases between. Germline V gene sequence: CDR1 WSHSY, CDR2 SAAADI. This CDR3 contains 14 residues.

The genes are TRBV2 and TRBJ1-5, with 7 bases matching TRBD1. The V and J ends lost 4 bases and 7 bases, in that order; junction bases with no gene match: 7. This CDR3 has 14 residues. CDR1 and CDR2 from the germline V gene are SNHLY and FYNNEI. CDR3 amino acids: CASSAEGAGQPQHF. The CDR3 bases are TGTGCCAGCAGTGCCGAGGGGGCTGGACAGCCCCAGCATTTT.

The chain has TRBV3-1 (or the pseudogene TRBV3-2) and TRBJ2-5, with D possibly matching TRBD2 (6 bases). The ends were cut back, 4 bases at V and 3 bases at J, with 9 bases in the middle. The CDR3 runs 13 residues. Germline V gene data show CDR1 as LGHDT and CDR2 as YNNKEL (reference sequence). In DNA form, the CDR3 reads TGTGCCAGCAGCCCGGGACTGGAAGAGACCCAGTACTTC. It specifies CASSPGLEETQYF.

With regard to this clone: An end of the junction differs from the germline gene, which may be a read error. CDR3 sequence reads: CASSPGDTNTESQYF. The CDR3 nucleotides are TGTGCCAGCAGCCCGGGGGATACTAATACAGAGTCCCAGTACTTC. The chain recombines TRBV7-3 with TRBJ2-5; possibly TRBD2 for D (6 bases). CDR3 length: 15 residues. Germline CDR1 and CDR2: SGHTA and FQGTGA.

V gene TRBV27 combines with J gene TRBJ2-5; TRBD1 matches at 9 bases. CDR3 length: 14 residues. V lost 2 bases to trimming and J lost 5 bases; unmatched junction nucleotides: 3. Germline lookup yields CDR1 MNHEY and CDR2 SMNVEV (reference sequence). CDR3 in amino acids: CASSLLGTGETQYF. For the CDR3, the DNA is TGTGCCAGCAGTTTACTTGGGACAGGGGAGACCCAGTACTTC.

The rearrangement joins TRBV19 to TRBJ1-2; no clear D. V lost 7 bases, J lost 3 bases, and 18 bases lay in between. CDR3 length equals 15 residues. Germline CDR1 is LNHDA and CDR2 is SQIVND (reference sequence). Here the CDR3 DNA reads TGTGCCAGTATGGCGATTTATGGATTGGACTATGGCTACACCTTC. It encodes CASMAIYGLDYGYTF.

With respect to this clone: Other nucleotide sequences from this sample produce the same CDR3. The chain joins TRBV30 to TRBJ2-7; the D is unclear. Per the germline V gene, CDR1 is GTSNPN and CDR2 is SVGIG (reference sequence). The CDR3 sequence is 12 residues long. V lost 0 bases, J lost 3 bases, and 6 bases lay in between. For the CDR3, the DNA is TGTGCCTGGAGTGTACAGAGCTACGAGCAGTACTTC. Protein sequence: CAWSVQSYEQYF.